What follows are 7 T cell receptor beta chains derived from one specimen sequenced in a study of T-cell reconstitution after alpha-beta-depleted transplantation in children. Unique molecular identifiers tagged the TCRbeta library. TCRdb processed the PCR reads anew with MiXCR; each CDR3 protein has one entry. The sample lists about 300,000 distinct CDR3 sequences; around 10% were seen once. Sequenced here: PBMCs, sampled before TCRalphabeta/CD19-depleted stem cell transplant. The receptors shown here come from a boy less than two years old with acute myeloid leukemia, due to receive a stem cell transplant.

In regard to this clonotype: Possible read error: a much larger clone is one base away. The rearrangement links TRBV7-2 to TRBJ2-1, with TRBD1 as a possible D gene (6 bases). This CDR3 has 11 residues. Per the germline V gene, CDR1 is SGHTA and CDR2 is FQGNSA. In DNA, the CDR3 is TGTGCCTGCAGCTCGACAGGTGAGCAGTTCTTC. This codes for CACSSTGEQFF. The variable domain in full, with the rest retrieved from reference TRBV7-2 and TRBJ2-1, is GAGVSQSPSNKVTEKGKDVELRCDPISGHTALYWYRQSLGQGLEFLIYFQGNSAPDKSGLPSDRFSAERTGGSVSTLTIQRTQQEDSAVYLCACSSTGEQFFGPGTRLTVL.

The rearrangement joins TRBV7-3 to TRBJ2-1; 9 bases map to TRBD2. The V and J ends lost 0 bases and 5 bases, in that order; junction bases with no gene match: 5. CDR1 and CDR2 from the germline V gene are SGHTA and FQGTGA. The CDR3 totals 16 residues. The CDR3, as DNA: TGTGCCAGCAGCTTAACGGGCTCTAGCGGGGACAATGAGCAGTTCTTC. Amino acid sequence: CASSLTGSSGDNEQFF.

This clonotype was observed many times. This rearrangement joins TRBV27 to TRBJ1-2; 7 bases fit TRBD1. V was pared by 6 bases and J by 3 bases, with 10 bases of the junction left unmatched. The germline V gene has CDR1 MNHEY and CDR2 SMNVEV (reference sequence). The CDR3 loop spans 15 amino acids. The CDR3 reads CASRRQGEVYYGYTF. CDR3 bases: TGTGCCAGCAGGAGACAGGGCGAAGTCTACTATGGCTACACCTTC.

There are many counts of this clonotype. V usage is TRBV7-2 and J usage is TRBJ2-1; TRBD1 matches at 10 bases. The CDR3 runs to 16 residues. V lost 5 bases, J lost 3 bases, and 7 bases stayed unmatched. Germline V lookup: CDR1 SGHTA, CDR2 FQGNSA. CDR3 residues: CASSPLGQGFYNEQFF. The CDR3 DNA sequence: TGTGCCAGCAGCCCACTGGGACAGGGGTTCTACAATGAGCAGTTCTTC.

This chain uses TRBV2 with TRBJ2-6; tentatively, D is TRBD2 (6 bases). This CDR3 is 18 amino acids long. Germline V gene data show CDR1 as SNHLY and CDR2 as FYNNEI. The CDR3 coding sequence is TGTACCTTCTGTTTATTCTATAGCGGTGGCTCTGGGGCCAACGTCCTGACTTTC. It is translated as CTFCLFYSGGSGANVLTF.

This clonotype showed up just a few times. The chain has TRBV20-1 and TRBJ2-5; no firm D call. Germline V gene data show CDR1 as DFQATT and CDR2 as SNEGSKA (reference sequence). With 4 bases removed from V and 4 bases from J, the gap between germline ends came to 4 bases. There are 10 residues in the CDR3. CDR3 DNA sequence: TGCAGTGCTAAACGAGAGACCCAGTACTTC. It yields the protein CSAKRETQYF.

This clonotype was recorded at least ten times. The chain couples TRBV3-1 to TRBJ2-7; possibly TRBD2 for D (6 bases). The CDR3 length is 15 residues. With 2 bases removed from V and 0 bases from J, the gap between germline ends came to 11 bases. In germline, CDR1 is LGHDT, CDR2 YNNKEL (reference sequence). In DNA form, the CDR3 reads TGTGCCAGCAGCCAACGGGGGAGAAGCTCCTACGAGCAGTACTTC. Its translation: CASSQRGRSSYEQYF.